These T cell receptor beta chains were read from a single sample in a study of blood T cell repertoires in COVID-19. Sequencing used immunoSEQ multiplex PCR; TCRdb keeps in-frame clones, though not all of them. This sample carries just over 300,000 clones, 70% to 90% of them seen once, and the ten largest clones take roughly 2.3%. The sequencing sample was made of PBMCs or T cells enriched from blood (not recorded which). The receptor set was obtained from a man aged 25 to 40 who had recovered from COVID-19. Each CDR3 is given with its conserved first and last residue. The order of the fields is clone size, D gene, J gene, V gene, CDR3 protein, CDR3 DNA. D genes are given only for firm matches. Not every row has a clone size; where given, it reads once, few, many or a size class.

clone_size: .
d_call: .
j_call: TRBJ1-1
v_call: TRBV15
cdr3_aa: CATSRPGEGNTEAFF
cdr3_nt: TGTGCCACCAGCAGACCAGGTGAGGGGAACACTGAAGCTTTCTTT

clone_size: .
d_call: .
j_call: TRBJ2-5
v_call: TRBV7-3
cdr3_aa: CASSLGGPGETQYF
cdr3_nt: TGTGCCAGCAGCTTAGGTGGCCCGGGAGAGACCCAGTACTTC

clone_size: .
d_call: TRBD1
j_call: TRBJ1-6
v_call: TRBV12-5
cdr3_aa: CASGLVQGNNSPLHF
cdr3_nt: TGTGCTAGTGGTTTGGTACAGGGGAATAATTCACCCCTCCACTTT

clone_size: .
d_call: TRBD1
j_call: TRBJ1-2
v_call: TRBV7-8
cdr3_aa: CASSSTGGASTGYTF
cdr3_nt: TGTGCCAGCAGCAGCACAGGGGGCGCGTCGACTGGCTACACCTTC

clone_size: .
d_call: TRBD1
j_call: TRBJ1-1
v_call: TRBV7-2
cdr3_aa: CASKRDRDNEAFF
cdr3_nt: TGTGCCAGCAAACGAGACAGGGATAACGAAGCTTTCTTT

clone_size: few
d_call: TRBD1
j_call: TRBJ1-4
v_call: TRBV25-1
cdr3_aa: CASSRGLTDEKLFF
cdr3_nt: TGTGCCAGCTCCAGGGGGCTAACGGATGAAAAACTGTTTTTT

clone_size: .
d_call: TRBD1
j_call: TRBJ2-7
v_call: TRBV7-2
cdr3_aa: CASSLYTGGLGEQYF
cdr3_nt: TGTGCCAGCAGCTTATATACAGGGGGCTTGGGAGAGCAGTACTTC

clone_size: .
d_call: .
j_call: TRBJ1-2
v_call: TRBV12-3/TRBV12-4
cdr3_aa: CASSSYYGYTF
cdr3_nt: TGTGCCAGCAGTTCCTACTATGGCTACACCTTC

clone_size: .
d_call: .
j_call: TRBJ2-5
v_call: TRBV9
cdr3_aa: CASSVGVGETQYF
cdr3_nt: TGTGCCAGCAGCGTAGGAGTTGGAGAGACCCAGTACTTC

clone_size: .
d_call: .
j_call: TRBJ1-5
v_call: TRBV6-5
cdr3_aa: CASSSTIPGDNQPQHF
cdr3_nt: TGTGCCAGCAGTTCCACAATCCCGGGGGACAATCAGCCCCAGCATTTT

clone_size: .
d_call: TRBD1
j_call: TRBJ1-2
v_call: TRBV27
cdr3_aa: CASSHGQGGGYTF
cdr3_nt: TGTGCCAGCAGCCACGGACAGGGCGGAGGCTACACCTTC

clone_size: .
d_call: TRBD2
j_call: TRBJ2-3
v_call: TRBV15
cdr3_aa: CATSRPTSGGRTDTQYF
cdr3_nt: TGTGCCACCAGCAGACCAACTAGCGGGGGGCGCACAGATACGCAGTATTTT

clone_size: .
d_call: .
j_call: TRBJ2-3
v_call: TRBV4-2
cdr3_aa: CASSQDLSAGAAWGQYF
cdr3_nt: TGTGCCAGCAGCCAAGATCTCTCGGCGGGGGCCGCCTGGGGGCAGTATTTT

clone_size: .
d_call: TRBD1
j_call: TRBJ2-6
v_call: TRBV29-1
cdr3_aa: CSAVQGSSGANVLTF
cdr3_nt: TGCAGCGCTGTACAGGGGAGCTCTGGGGCCAACGTCCTGACTTTC

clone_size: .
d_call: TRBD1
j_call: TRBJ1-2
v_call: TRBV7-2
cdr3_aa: CASSLVGQAFYGYTF
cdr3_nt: TGTGCCAGCAGCTTAGTAGGACAGGCCTTCTATGGCTACACCTTC

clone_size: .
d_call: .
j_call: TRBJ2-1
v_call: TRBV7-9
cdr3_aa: CASSLVGRGSNEQFF
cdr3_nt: TGTGCCAGCAGCTTAGTAGGTAGGGGGTCCAATGAGCAGTTCTTC

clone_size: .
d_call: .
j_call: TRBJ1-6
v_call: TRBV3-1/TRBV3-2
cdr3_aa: CASSPRGDSPLHF
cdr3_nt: TGTGCCAGCAGCCCGCGGGGAGATTCACCCCTCCACTTT

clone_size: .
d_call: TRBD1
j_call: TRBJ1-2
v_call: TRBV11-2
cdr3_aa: CASSLLRDRIYGYTF
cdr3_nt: TGTGCCAGCAGCTTACTCCGGGACAGGATCTATGGCTACACCTTC

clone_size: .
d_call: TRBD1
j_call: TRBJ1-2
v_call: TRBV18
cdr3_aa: CASSVDRGHGYTF
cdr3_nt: TGTGCCAGCTCGGTAGACAGGGGCCATGGCTACACCTTC

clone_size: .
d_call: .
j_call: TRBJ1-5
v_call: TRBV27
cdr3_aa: CASSPFGGWIEQPQHF
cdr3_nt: TGTGCCAGCAGCCCTTTTGGAGGATGGATAGAACAGCCCCAGCATTTT

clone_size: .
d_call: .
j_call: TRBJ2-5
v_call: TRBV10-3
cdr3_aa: CAISESGPRGTQYF
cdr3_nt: TGTGCCATCAGTGAGTCAGGCCCCAGGGGGACCCAGTACTTC

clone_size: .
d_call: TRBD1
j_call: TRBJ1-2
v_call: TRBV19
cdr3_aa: CASSIKTGEGTARGYTF
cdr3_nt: TGTGCCAGTAGTATAAAGACCGGAGAAGGGACAGCCCGGGGCTACACCTTC

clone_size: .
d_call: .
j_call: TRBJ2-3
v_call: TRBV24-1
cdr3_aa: CATSALPRTGRVNTQYF
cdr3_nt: TGTGCCACCAGTGCCCTACCACGGACAGGGAGGGTAAATACGCAGTATTTT

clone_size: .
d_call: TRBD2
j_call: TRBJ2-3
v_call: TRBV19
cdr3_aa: CASSIIAGGITDTQYF
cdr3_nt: TGTGCCAGTAGTATTATAGCGGGGGGGATCACAGATACGCAGTATTTT

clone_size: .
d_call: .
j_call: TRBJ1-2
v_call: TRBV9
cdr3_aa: CASSVGGTPYGYTF
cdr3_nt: TGTGCCAGCAGCGTAGGAGGGACACCTTATGGCTACACCTTC

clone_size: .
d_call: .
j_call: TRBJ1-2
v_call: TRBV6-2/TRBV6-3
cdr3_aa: CASSLGNYGYTF
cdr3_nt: TGTGCCAGCAGTCTCGGGAACTATGGCTACACCTTC

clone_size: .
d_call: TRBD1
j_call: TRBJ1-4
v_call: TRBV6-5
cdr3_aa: CASSRQGARNEKLFF
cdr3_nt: TGTGCCAGCAGTAGACAGGGGGCCCGTAATGAAAAACTGTTTTTT